Listed below are T cell receptor beta chains from one sample, sequenced in a study of neurological immune-mediated disorders. TCRdb recomputed calls from the 5' RACE reads with MiXCR, one row per CDR3 protein. The table has tens of thousands of distinct CDR3 sequences, approximately 14% seen once. The sample was PBMCs. The receptor source for this set is a female donor with HTLV-1-associated myelopathy (HAM/TSP). Each CDR3 is given with its conserved first and last residue. A D gene is named only where the DNA matches it firmly. Only some rows state a clone size, as once, few, many or a class for expanded clones.

clone size,CDR3 length,D gene,V gene,J gene,CDR3 protein,CDR3 DNA
many,15,TRBD2,TRBV4-1,TRBJ2-7,CASSQVFGLAYEQYF,TGCGCCAGCAGCCAAGTATTCGGACTAGCCTACGAGCAGTACTTC
many,14,.,TRBV12-3/TRBV12-4,TRBJ2-3,CASSRGQGTDTQYF,TGTGCCAGCAGTAGGGGTCAAGGCACAGATACGCAGTATTTT
many,10,.,TRBV6-5,TRBJ2-7,CASSSQEQYF,TGTGCCAGCAGCTCCCAAGAGCAGTACTTC
many,14,TRBD1,TRBV5-1,TRBJ2-7,CASSPKGQGYEQYF,TGCGCCAGCAGCCCTAAGGGACAGGGCTACGAGCAGTACTTC
many,14,.,TRBV12-3/TRBV12-4,TRBJ1-3,CASSPQSSGNTIYF,TGTGCCAGCAGTCCTCAGAGCTCTGGAAACACCATATATTTT
many,19,.,TRBV20-1,TRBJ1-4,CSARDRGGQRRGWHEKLFF,TGCAGTGCTAGAGATCGCGGGGGGCAAAGGCGTGGTTGGCACGAAAAACTGTTTTTT
many,14,TRBD2,TRBV20-1,TRBJ2-2,CSAISGGNTGELFF,TGCAGTGCTATCAGCGGGGGGAACACCGGGGAGCTGTTTTTT
.,17,TRBD1,TRBV5-1,TRBJ2-6,CTISSGTGSSGANVLTF,TGCACCATCAGTTCCGGGACAGGGTCTTCTGGGGCCAACGTCCTGACTTTC
few,16,.,TRBV4-1,TRBJ1-1,CASSQSVGGMNTEAFF,TGCGCCAGCAGCCAATCCGTGGGAGGTATGAACACTGAAGCTTTCTTT
few,14,TRBD1,TRBV14,TRBJ1-6,CASSQIQGASPLHF,TGTGCCAGCAGCCAAATACAGGGGGCTTCACCCCTCCACTTT
many,16,.,TRBV7-3,TRBJ2-3,CASRPSGTARTDTQYF,TGTGCCAGCAGACCGTCCGGGACTGCTAGGACAGATACGCAGTATTTT
many,15,.,TRBV28,TRBJ1-4,CASRASGGTNEKLFF,TGTGCCAGCAGGGCCTCCGGAGGAACTAATGAAAAACTGTTTTTT
many,18,TRBD1,TRBV6-2/TRBV6-3,TRBJ1-5,CASSYSSSGGLRNQPQHF,TGTGCCAGCAGTTACTCATCATCAGGGGGCTTAAGGAATCAGCCCCAGCATTTT
.,15,.,TRBV6-2/TRBV6-3,TRBJ2-3,CASSYRAPCTDTQYF,TGTGCCAGCAGTTACAGGGCTCCTTGCACAGATACGCAGTATTTT
many,17,.,TRBV5-6,TRBJ2-1,CASSLAGSPSSYNEQFF,TGTGCCAGCAGCTTGGCCGGGTCCCCTAGCTCCTACAATGAGCAGTTCTTC
many,15,.,TRBV4-1,TRBJ2-3,CASSQEEMGPDTQYF,TGCGCCAGCAGCCAAGAAGAGATGGGCCCAGATACGCAGTATTTT
.,13,.,TRBV5-1,TRBJ2-1,CASRMAGRNEQFF,TGCGCCAGCCGCATGGCAGGACGGAATGAGCAGTTCTTC
.,17,.,TRBV9,TRBJ2-3,CASSVASDLGGWDTQYF,TGTGCCAGCAGCGTAGCATCGGACTTAGGAGGATGGGATACGCAGTATTTT
many,13,.,TRBV7-2,TRBJ2-2,CASSLSPAGELFF,TGTGCCAGCAGCTTGAGCCCCGCCGGGGAGCTGTTTTTT
many,16,TRBD1,TRBV4-2,TRBJ2-7,CASSQETGTGNYEQYF,TGTGCCAGCAGCCAAGAGACCGGGACAGGCAACTACGAGCAGTACTTC
.,14,.,TRBV5-1,TRBJ2-3,CAISTGTRSDTQYF,TGCGCCATTAGCACGGGGACGCGTTCAGATACGCAGTATTTT
many,16,TRBD1,TRBV6-2/TRBV6-3,TRBJ2-2,CASSRQGRRGTGELFF,TGTGCCAGCAGCCGACAGGGACGTCGAGGCACCGGGGAGCTGTTTTTT
many,19,TRBD2,TRBV4-1,TRBJ2-7,CASSQAGFSGGALRYEQYF,TGCGCCAGCAGCCAAGCGGGCTTTAGCGGGGGGGCGCTGCGCTACGAGCAGTACTTC